In this sample, the clone carrying this T cell receptor beta chain turned up a few times. Its antigen is not identified. The entry originates in a study of cytomegalovirus exposure and HLA in healthy donors. Overall study results and limits: Published work reported that the classifier diagnosed cytomegalovirus status with high specificity and sensitivity.

This CDR3 is built from 15 residues. V was clipped by 10 bases and J by 0 bases; unmatched bases: 10. The germline gives CDR1 SNHLY, CDR2 FYNNEI. The PCR ran on 60 Vbeta and 13 Jbeta primers. Sequencing used immunoSEQ multiplex PCR; TCRdb keeps in-frame clones, though not all of them. The sample shows approximately 140,000 clones, just under 80% of them seen only once. This TCR was recovered from a man aged 30-40 years in good health and CMV-seronegative. Material: PBMCs. The chain employs TRBV2 and TRBJ2-7; 9 bases match TRBD2. Here the CDR3 reads CATGRPSGNSYEQYF. CDR3 bases: TGTGCCACGGGGAGGCCTAGCGGGAACTCCTACGAGCAGTACTTC.